The rows below give T cell receptor beta chains drawn from one sample of a study of tumor T cells in aggressive B-cell lymphoma. The data were produced by immunoSEQ multiplex PCR, yet TCRdb's version contains in-frame clones alone and is incomplete. Of about 10,000 clones in the sample, about 88% were seen once. Source material: tumor tissue. The receptor source for this set is an adult with diffuse large B cell lymphoma. Each CDR3 is given without its conserved first and last residue.

CDR3 protein: ASSLGWQAGNTIY
V gene: TRBV7-2

CDR3 protein: ASSWGQGGNSPLH
V gene: TRBV6-5

CDR3 protein: ASSQTRYEQY
V gene: TRBV6-1

CDR3 protein: ASSLSRQPGNTIY
V gene: TRBV28

CDR3 protein: ASSPRTGENTEAF
V gene: TRBV7-9

CDR3 protein: ASSWEGVDNEQF
V gene: TRBV5-1

CDR3 protein: ASSLAEREQF
V gene: TRBV5-4

CDR3 protein: ASSLVGTGGYEQY
V gene: TRBV7-9

CDR3 protein: ASSQDRYNEQF
V gene: TRBV5-5

CDR3 protein: ASSSQETQY
V gene: TRBV7-8

CDR3 protein: ASSQVLSTSGNDEQF
V gene: TRBV4-3

CDR3 protein: ASSGDRALGTDTQY
V gene: TRBV10-1

CDR3 protein: ASGEGVGTEAF
V gene: TRBV2

CDR3 protein: ASSLRAPQLETQY
V gene: TRBV28

CDR3 protein: SVERGGTDTQY
V gene: TRBV29-1

CDR3 protein: ASSKQFGNNEQF
V gene: TRBV6-1

CDR3 protein: ASNLAGGGDTQY
V gene: TRBV6-6

CDR3 protein: ASSLSGEQY
V gene: TRBV28

CDR3 protein: ASSQETYYGYT
V gene: TRBV14

CDR3 protein: ASRYISTDTQY
V gene: TRBV7-2

CDR3 protein: ASSLEGRGQGEQF
V gene: TRBV7-7

CDR3 protein: ASSLSGAYGYT
V gene: TRBV28

CDR3 protein: ASSQDRTGGNEQF
V gene: TRBV4-2

CDR3 protein: ASSLLEGNQPQH
V gene: TRBV4-1

CDR3 protein: ASTLSGSYNEQF
V gene: TRBV5-4

CDR3 protein: ASSSAYGIQY
V gene: TRBV7-2

CDR3 protein: ASSFTNSGRSSYNEQF
V gene: TRBV5-5

CDR3 protein: ASSKMTSGRDTQY
V gene: TRBV27

CDR3 protein: ASSPPAGGKETQY
V gene: TRBV18

CDR3 protein: ASSPSEWLADGADTQY
V gene: TRBV27